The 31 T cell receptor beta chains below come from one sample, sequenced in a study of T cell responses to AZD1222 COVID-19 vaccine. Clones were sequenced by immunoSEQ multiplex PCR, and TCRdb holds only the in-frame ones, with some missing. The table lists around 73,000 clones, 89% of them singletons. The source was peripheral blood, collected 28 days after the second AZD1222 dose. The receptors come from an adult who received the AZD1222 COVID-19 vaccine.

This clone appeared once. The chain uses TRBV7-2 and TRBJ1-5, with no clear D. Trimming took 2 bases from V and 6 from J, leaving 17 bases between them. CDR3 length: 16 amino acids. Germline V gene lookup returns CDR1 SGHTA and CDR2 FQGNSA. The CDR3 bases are TGTGCCAGCAGCTTAAGGCCCGTAGGGAGGCCTCAGCCCCAGCATTTT. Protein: CASSLRPVGRPQPQHF.

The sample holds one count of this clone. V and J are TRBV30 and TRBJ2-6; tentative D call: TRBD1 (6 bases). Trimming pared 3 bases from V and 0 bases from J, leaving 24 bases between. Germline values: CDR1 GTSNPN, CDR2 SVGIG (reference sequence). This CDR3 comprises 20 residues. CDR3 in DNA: TGTGCCTGGAGCCGTCCTACGGGCAGGGGTGTATTCTCTGGGGCCAACGTCCTGACTTTC. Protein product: CAWSRPTGRGVFSGANVLTF.

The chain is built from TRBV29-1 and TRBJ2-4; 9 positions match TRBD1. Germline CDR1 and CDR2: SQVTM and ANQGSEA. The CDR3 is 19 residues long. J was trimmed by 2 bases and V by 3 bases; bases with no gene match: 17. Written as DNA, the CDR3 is TGCAGCGTTGAGGGGGTGGGACAGGGAGGCACAAGACCCAAAAACATTCAGTACTTC. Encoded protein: CSVEGVGQGGTRPKNIQYF.

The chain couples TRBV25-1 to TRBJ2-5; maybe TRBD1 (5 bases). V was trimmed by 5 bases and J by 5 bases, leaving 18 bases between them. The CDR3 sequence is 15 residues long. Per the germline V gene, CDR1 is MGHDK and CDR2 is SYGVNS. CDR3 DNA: TGTGCCAGCAGTTCAGGGTTCCTTGGGGCCGAGACCCAGTACTTC. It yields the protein CASSSGFLGAETQYF.

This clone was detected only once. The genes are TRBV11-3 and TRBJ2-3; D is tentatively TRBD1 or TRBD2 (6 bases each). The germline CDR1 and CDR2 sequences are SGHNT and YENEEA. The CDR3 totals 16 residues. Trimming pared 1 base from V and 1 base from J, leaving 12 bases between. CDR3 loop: CASSLAMRGGTDTQYF. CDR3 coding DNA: TGTGCCAGCAGCTTAGCTATGAGGGGGGGCACAGATACGCAGTATTTT. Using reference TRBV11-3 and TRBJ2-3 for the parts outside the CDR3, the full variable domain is EAGVVQSPRYKIIEKKQPVAFWCNPISGHNTLYWYLQNLGQGPELLIRYENEEAVDDSQLPKDRFSAERLKGVDSTLKIQPAELGDSAVYLCASSLAMRGGTDTQYFGPGTRLTVL.

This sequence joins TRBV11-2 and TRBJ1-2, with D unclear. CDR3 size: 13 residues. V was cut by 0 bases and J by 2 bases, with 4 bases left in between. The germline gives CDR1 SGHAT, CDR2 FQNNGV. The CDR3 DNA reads TGTGCCAGCAGCTTAGACCGGAACTATGGCTACACCTTC. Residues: CASSLDRNYGYTF.

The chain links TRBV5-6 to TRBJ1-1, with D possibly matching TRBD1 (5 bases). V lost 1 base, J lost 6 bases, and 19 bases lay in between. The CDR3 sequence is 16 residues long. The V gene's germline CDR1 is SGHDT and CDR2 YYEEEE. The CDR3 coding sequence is TGTGCCAGCAGCTTGCGAGATTCGGGGCGTTTCGCTGAAGCTTTCTTT. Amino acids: CASSLRDSGRFAEAFF.

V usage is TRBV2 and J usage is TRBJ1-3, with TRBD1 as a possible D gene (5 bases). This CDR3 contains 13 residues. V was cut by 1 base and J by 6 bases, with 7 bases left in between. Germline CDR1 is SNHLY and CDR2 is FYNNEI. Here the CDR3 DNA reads TGTGCCAGCAGTGAAGGCAGGGCAAACACCATATATTTT. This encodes CASSEGRANTIYF.

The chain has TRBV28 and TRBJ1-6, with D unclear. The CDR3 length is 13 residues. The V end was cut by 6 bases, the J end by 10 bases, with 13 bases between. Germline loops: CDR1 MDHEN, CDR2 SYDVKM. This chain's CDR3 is CASSGEGRSPLHF. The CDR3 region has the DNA TGTGCCAGCAGCGGAGAGGGTAGGTCACCCCTCCACTTT.

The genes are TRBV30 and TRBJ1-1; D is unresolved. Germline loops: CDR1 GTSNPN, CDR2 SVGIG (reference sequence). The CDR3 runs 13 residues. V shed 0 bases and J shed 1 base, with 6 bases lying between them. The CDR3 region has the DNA TGTGCCTGGAGTGTAGCAGAGAACACTGAAGCTTTCTTT. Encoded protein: CAWSVAENTEAFF.

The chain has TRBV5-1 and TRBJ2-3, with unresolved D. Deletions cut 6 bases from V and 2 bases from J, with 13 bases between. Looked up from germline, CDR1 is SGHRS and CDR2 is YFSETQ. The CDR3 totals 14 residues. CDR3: CASTMPTYTDTQYF. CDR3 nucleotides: TGCGCCAGCACCATGCCAACATACACAGATACGCAGTATTTT.

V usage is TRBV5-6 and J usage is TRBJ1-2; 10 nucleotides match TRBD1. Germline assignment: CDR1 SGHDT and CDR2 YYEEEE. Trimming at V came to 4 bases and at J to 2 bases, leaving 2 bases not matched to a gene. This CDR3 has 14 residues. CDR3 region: CASSPTGGNYGYTF. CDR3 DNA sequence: TGTGCCAGCAGCCCGACAGGGGGCAACTATGGCTACACCTTC.

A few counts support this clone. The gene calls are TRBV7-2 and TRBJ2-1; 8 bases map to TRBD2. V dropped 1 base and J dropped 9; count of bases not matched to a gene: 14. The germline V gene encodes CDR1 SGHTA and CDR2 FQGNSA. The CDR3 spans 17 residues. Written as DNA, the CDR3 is TGTGCCAGCAGCTTAGAATCGGGACTAGGATGGATCAGTGAGCAGTTCTTC. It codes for CASSLESGLGWISEQFF. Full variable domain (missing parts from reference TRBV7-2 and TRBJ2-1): GAGVSQSPSNKVTEKGKDVELRCDPISGHTALYWYRQSLGQGLEFLIYFQGNSAPDKSGLPSDRFSAERTGGSVSTLTIQRTQQEDSAVYLCASSLESGLGWISEQFFGPGTRLTVL.

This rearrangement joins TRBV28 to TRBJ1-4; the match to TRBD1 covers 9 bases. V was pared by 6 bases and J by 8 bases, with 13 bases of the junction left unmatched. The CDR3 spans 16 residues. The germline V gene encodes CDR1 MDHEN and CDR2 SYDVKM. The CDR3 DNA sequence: TGTGCCAGCAGATTTATGGGGGGGACAGGGAGGGAAAAACTGTTTTTT. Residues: CASRFMGGTGREKLFF.

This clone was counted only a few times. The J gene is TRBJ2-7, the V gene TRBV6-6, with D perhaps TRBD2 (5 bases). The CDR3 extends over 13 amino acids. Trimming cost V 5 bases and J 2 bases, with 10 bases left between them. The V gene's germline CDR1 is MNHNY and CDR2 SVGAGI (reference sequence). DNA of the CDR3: TGTGCCAGCAGTCCCGAGGGAGCCTACGAGCAGTACTTC. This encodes CASSPEGAYEQYF.

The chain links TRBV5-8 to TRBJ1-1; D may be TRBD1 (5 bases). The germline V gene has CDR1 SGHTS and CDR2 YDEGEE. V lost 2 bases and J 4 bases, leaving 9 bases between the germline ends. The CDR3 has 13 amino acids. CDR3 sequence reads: CASSFGGVTEAFF. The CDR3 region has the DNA TGTGCCAGCAGCTTCGGGGGAGTCACTGAAGCTTTCTTT.

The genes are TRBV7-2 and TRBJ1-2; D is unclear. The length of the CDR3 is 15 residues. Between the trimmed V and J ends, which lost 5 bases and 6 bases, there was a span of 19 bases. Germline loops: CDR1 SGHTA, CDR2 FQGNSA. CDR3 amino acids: CASSPRLAAADGYTF. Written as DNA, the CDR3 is TGTGCCAGCAGCCCGAGACTGGCAGCGGCTGATGGCTACACCTTC.

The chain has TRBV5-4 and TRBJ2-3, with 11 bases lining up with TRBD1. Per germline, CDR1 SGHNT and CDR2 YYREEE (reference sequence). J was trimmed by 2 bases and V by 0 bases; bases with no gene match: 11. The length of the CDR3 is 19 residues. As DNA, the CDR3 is TGTGCCAGCAGCTTGGGGGACAGGGGGATGTCGCGTAACACAGATACGCAGTATTTT. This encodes CASSLGDRGMSRNTDTQYF.

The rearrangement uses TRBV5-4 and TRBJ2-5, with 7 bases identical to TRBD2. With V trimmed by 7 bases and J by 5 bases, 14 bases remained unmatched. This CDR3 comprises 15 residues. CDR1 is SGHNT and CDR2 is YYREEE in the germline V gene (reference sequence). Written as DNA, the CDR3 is TGTGCCAGCCGACTAGCTCTGGATCTCGGGGAGACCCAGTACTTC. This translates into CASRLALDLGETQYF.

CDR3 loop: CASKQGRSNTEAFF. CDR3 sequence (DNA): TGCGCCAGCAAACAGGGGAGGTCTAACACTGAAGCTTTCTTT. This chain joins TRBV5-1 and TRBJ1-1; 7 bases align to TRBD1. This CDR3 is 14 amino acids long. With 6 bases clipped from V and 2 bases from J, the junction kept 7 bases outside the gene matches. Germline V gene data show CDR1 as SGHRS and CDR2 as YFSETQ.

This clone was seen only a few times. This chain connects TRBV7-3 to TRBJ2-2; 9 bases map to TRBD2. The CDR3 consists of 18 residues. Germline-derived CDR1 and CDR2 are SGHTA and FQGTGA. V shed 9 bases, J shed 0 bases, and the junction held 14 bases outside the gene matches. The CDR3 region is CARNRAQAGGPNTGELFF. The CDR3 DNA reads TGTGCCAGGAACCGGGCTCAAGCGGGGGGCCCGAACACCGGGGAGCTGTTTTTT.

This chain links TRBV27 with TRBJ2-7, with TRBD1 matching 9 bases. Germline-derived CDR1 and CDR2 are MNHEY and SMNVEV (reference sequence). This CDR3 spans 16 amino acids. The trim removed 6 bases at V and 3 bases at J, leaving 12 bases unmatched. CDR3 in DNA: TGTGCCAGCAGACCTTCAATGGACAGGGGCCACTACGAGCAGTACTTC. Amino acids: CASRPSMDRGHYEQYF.

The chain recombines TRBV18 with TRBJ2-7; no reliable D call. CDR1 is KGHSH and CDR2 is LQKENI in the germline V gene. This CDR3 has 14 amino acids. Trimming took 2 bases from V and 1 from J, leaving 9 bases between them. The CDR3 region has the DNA TGTGCCAGCTCACCAAACGCCGGTTCCTACGAGCAGTACGTC. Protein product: CASSPNAGSYEQYV.

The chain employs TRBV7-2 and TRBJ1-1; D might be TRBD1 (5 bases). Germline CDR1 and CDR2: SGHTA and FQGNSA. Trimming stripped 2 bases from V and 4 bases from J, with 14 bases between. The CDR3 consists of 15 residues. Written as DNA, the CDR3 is TGTGCCAGCAGCTTATGGGGCACGGCGGCCACTGAAGCTTTCTTT. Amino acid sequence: CASSLWGTAATEAFF.

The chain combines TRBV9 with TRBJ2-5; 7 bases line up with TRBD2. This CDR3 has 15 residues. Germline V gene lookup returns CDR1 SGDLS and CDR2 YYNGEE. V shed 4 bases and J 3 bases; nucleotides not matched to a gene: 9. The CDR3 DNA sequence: TGTGCCAGCAGCACTTCCGGGACTACCAAAGAGACCCAGTACTTC. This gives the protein CASSTSGTTKETQYF.

The chain's CDR3 is CASSPGTGGGLYEQYF. CDR3 bases: TGTGCCAGCAGCCCAGGGACGGGCGGGGGCCTCTACGAGCAGTACTTC. The chain recombines TRBV3-1 (or the pseudogene TRBV3-2) with TRBJ2-7, with a tentative D call TRBD2 (7 bases). Germline V gives CDR1 LGHDT, CDR2 YNNKEL (reference sequence). This CDR3 has 16 amino acids. Trimming removed 4 bases at V and 3 bases at J, with 19 bases between.

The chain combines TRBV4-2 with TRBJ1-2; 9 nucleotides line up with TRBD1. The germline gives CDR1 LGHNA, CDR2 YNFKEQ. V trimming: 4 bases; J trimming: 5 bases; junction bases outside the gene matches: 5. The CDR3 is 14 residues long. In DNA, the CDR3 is TGTGCCAGCAGCCCTAGGGACAGGGAGTATGGCTACACCTTC. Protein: CASSPRDREYGYTF.

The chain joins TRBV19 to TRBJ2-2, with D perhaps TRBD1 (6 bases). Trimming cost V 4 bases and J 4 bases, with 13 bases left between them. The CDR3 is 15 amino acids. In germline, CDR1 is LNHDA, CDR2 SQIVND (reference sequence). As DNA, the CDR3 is TGTGCCAGTAGTACTTGGACAGACTCCACCGGGGAGCTGTTTTTT. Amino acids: CASSTWTDSTGELFF.

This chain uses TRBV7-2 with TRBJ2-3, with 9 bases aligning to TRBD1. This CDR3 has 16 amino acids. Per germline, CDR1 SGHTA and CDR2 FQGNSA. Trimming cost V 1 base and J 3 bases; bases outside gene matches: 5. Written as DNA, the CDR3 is TGTGCCAGCAGCTTAGGGGGGACAGGGAGGACAGATACGCAGTATTTT. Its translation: CASSLGGTGRTDTQYF.

This CDR3 is CASSLGGTSGYGYTF. In DNA form, the CDR3 reads TGCGCCAGCAGCTTGGGGGGGACATCAGGCTATGGCTACACCTTC. V usage is TRBV5-1 and J usage is TRBJ1-2; weak D call: TRBD1 (6 bases). The CDR3 consists of 15 residues. CDR1 is SGHRS and CDR2 is YFSETQ in the germline V gene. The germline V and J ends were trimmed by 0 bases and 4 bases, with 13 bases remaining between them.

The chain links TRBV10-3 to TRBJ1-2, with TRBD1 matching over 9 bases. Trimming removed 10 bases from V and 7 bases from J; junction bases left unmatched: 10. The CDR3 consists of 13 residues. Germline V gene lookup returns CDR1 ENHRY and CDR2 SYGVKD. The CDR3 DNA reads TGTGCCACCTCACAGGGGGCGGGAGGTGGCTACACCTTC. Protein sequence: CATSQGAGGGYTF.